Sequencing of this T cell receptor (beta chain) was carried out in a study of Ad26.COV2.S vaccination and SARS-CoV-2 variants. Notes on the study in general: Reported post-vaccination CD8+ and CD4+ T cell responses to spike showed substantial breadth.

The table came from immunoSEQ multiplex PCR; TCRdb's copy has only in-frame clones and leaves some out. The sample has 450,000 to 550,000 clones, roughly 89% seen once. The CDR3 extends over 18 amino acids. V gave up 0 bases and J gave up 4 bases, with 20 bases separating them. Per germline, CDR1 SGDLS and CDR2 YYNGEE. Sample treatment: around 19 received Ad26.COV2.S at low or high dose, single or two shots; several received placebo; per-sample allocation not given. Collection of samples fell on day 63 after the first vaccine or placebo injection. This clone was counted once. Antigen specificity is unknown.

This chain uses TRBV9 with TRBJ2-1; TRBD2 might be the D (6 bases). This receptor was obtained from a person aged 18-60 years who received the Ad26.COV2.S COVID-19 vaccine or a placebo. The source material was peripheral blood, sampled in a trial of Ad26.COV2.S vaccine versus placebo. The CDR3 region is CASSVASVSSAWYNEQFF. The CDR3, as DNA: TGTGCCAGCAGCGTAGCTTCTGTGTCTAGCGCATGGTACAATGAGCAGTTCTTC.